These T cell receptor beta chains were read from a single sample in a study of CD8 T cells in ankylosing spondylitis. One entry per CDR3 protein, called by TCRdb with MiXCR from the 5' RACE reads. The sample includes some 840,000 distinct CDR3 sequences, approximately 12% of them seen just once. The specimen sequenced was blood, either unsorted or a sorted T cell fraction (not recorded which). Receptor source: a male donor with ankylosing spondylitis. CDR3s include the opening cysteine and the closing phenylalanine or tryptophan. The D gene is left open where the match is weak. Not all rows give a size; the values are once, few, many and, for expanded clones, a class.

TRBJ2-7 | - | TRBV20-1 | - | CSASPGFYEQYF | TGCAGTGCTAGTCCTGGGTTCTACGAGCAGTACTTC
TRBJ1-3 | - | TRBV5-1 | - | CASSLAGANSGNTIYF | TGCGCCAGCAGCTTGGCAGGGGCCAACTCTGGAAACACCATATATTTT
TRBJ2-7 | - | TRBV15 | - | CATSLTGTNYEQYF | TGTGCCACCAGCTTGACAGGGACTAACTACGAGCAGTACTTC
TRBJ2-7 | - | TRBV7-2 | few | CASSRAVTYEQYF | TGTGCCAGCAGCAGGGCCGTCACCTACGAGCAGTACTTC
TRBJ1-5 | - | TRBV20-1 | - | CSAVIYTNQPQHF | TGCAGTGCTGTAATATACACAAATCAGCCCCAGCATTTT
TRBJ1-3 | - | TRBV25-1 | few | CASSENGGIYF | TGTGCCAGCAGTGAAAATGGGGGCATATATTTT
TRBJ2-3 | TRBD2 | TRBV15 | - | CATSRERGSTDTQYF | TGTGCCACCAGCAGGGAGCGGGGCAGCACAGATACGCAGTATTTT
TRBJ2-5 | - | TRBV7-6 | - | CASQKPTSETQYF | TGTGCCAGCCAAAAACCCACTTCGGAGACCCAGTACTTC
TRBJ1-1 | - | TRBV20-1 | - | CSARDQQKSTREGAFF | TGCAGTGCTAGAGATCAACAGAAATCGACTCGGGAGGGAGCTTTCTTT
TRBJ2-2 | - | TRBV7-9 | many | CASSLLQGNTGELFF | TGTGCCAGCAGCTTGTTACAGGGAAACACCGGGGAGCTGTTTTTT
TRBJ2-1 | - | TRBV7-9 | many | CASSLTQSYNEQFF | TGTGCCAGCAGCTTAACACAGTCTTACAATGAGCAGTTCTTC
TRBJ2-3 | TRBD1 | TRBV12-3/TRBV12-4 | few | CASSTGDSSTDTQYF | TGTGCCAGCAGTACAGGGGATTCTAGCACAGATACGCAGTATTTT
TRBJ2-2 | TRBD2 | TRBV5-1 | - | CASSLSTSRNTGELFF | TGCGCCAGCAGCTTGTCGACTAGCAGAAACACCGGGGAGCTGTTTTTT
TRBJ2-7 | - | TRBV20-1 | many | CSARAGAASYEQYF | TGCAGTGCTAGAGCCGGGGCGGCATCCTACGAGCAGTACTTC
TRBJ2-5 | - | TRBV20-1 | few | CSARAGGIGETQYF | TGCAGTGCTAGAGCAGGGGGGATCGGGGAGACCCAGTACTTC
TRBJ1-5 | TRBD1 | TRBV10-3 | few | CATASPGQVNQPQHF | TGTGCCACCGCTTCCCCGGGACAGGTGAATCAGCCCCAGCATTTT
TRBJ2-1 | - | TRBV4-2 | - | CASSQARGGGWNEQFF | TGTGCCAGCAGCCAAGCTCGAGGGGGGGGATGGAATGAGCAGTTCTTC
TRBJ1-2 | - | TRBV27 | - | CASRPFGGPDGYTF | TGTGCCAGCAGACCCTTCGGGGGACCTGATGGCTACACCTTC
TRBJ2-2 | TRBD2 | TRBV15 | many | CATSRDPLAGVTGELFF | TGTGCCACCAGCAGAGATCCGCTAGCGGGAGTCACCGGGGAGCTGTTTTTT
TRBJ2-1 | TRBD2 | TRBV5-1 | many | CASSLVGTGGNEQFF | TGCGCCAGCAGCTTGGTCGGAACGGGGGGGAATGAGCAGTTCTTC
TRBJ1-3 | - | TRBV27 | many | CASSPRWSGNTIYF | TGTGCCAGCAGTCCTCGATGGAGTGGAAACACCATATATTTT
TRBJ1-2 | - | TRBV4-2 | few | CASSLPPGMVGYTF | TGTGCCAGCAGCCTCCCCCCAGGGATGGTTGGCTACACCTTC
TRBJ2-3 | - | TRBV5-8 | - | CASSLPRAGAITDTQYF | TGTGCCAGCAGCTTGCCCAGGGCAGGGGCGATCACAGATACGCAGTATTTT
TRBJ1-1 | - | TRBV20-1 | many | CSARGQINTEAFF | TGCAGTGCTAGAGGGCAGATTAACACTGAAGCTTTCTTT